This T cell receptor beta chain was documented in a study of neurological immune-mediated disorders. The cDNA was produced through 5'RACE with 10-nucleotide random UMIs. TCRdb re-analysed the 5' RACE reads in MiXCR, keeping a single row per CDR3 protein. The repertoire holds about 43,000 distinct CDR3 sequences, with over 9.5% as singletons. Study-wide points: CDR3 amino acid sequences found in expanded clones were never shared across subjects, suggesting private repertoires in all groups.

V was pared by 4 bases and J by 2 bases, with 14 bases between. Germline-derived CDR1 and CDR2 are SGDLS and YYNGEE. The CDR3 extends over 15 amino acids. This clonotype has ten or more counts. No antigen is known for it. Sequenced: PBMCs. This TCR derives from a female donor in good health. The gene calls are TRBV9 and TRBJ2-3, with D perhaps assigned TRBD1 or TRBD2 (5 bases each). The CDR3, as DNA: TGTGCCAGCAGCACCCGGGACCGATACACAGATACGCAGTATTTT. Amino acids: CASSTRDRYTDTQYF.